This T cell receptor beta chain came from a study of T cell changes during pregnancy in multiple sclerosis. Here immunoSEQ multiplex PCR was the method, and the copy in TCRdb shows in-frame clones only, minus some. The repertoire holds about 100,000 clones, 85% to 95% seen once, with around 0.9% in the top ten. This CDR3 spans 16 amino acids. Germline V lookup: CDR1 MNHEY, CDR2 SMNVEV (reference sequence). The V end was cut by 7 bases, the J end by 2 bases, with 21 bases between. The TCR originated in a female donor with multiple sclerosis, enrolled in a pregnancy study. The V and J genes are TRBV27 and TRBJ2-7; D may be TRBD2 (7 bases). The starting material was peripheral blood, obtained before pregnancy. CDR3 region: CASTGLRGLDTYEQYF. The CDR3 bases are TGTGCCAGCACCGGGCTGCGGGGGCTTGATACCTACGAGCAGTACTTC.